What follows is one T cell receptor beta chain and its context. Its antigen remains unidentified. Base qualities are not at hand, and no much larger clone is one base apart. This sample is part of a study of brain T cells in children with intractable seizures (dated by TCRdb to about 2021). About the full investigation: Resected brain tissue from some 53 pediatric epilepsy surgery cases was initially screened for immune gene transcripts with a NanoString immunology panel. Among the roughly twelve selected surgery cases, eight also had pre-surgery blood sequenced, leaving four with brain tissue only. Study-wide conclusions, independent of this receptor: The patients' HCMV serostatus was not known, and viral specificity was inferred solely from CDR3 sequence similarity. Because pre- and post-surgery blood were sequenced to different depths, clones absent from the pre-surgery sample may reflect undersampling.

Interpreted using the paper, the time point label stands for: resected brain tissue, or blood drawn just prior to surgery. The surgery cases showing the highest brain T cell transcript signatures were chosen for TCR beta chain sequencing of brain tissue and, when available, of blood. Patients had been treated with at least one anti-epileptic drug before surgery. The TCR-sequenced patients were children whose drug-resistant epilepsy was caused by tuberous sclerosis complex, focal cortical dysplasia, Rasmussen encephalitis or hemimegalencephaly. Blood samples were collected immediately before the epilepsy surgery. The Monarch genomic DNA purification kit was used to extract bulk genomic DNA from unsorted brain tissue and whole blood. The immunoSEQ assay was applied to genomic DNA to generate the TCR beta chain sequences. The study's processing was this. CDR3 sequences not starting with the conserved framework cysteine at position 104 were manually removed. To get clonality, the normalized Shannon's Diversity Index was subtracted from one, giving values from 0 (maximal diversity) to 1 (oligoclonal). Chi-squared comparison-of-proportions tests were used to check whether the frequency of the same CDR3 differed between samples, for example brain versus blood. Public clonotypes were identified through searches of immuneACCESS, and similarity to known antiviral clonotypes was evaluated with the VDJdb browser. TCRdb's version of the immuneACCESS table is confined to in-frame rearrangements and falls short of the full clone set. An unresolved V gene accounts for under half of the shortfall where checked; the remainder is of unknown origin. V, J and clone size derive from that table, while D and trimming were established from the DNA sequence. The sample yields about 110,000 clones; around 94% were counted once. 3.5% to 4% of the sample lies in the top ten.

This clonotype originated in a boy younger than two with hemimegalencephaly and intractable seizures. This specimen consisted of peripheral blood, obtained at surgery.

The CDR3 is CASKASGSPAKNIQYF. The bases read TGCGCCAGCAAGGCTAGCGGGAGTCCAGCCAAAAACATTCAGTACTTC. The sequence is built from TRBV10-2 and TRBJ2-4, and 10 junction bases match TRBD2. Clipping removes 7 bases from V and 0 bases from J, with 6 as the unmatched junction base count. There are 16 amino acids in the CDR3, from cysteine to phenylalanine inclusive. Just the 48-base CDR3 DNA is kept, in frame starting at base 1. As encoded in the germline V gene, CDR1 is WSHSY while CDR2 is SAAADI.